The entry that follows covers one TCR beta chain sequence. Its antigen is still unknown. As for time point: persistent/refractory GD, antithyroid drugs over 5 years with positive TRAb. PBMC-extracted RNA yielded the TCR library. These data originate in a study of regulatory T cells in long-lasting Graves disease. Overall study findings and caveats: Newly diagnosed disease favored TRBV20-1 and TRBJ2-1 over persistent disease. TCR diversity was lower in persistent than newly diagnosed Graves' disease. The sample size was small, and this may have reduced accuracy.

Both iRepertoire HTBI primers and Arm-PCR of CDR3 regions were used to build the TCR beta libraries. TCRdb analysed the multiplex PCR reads with MiXCR anew, one entry per CDR3 protein. Among about 660,000 distinct CDR3 sequences, around 30% were seen once, and the ten largest hold 40% to 50%. This CDR3 comprises 17 residues. Germline CDR1 is SGHAT and CDR2 is FQNNGV. Trimming at V came to 1 base and at J to 3 bases, leaving 5 bases not matched to a gene. Material: peripheral blood mononuclear cells (PBMCs), obtained when the disease was refractory, from a patient treated with antithyroid drugs. This receptor was taken from a female donor with Graves disease. This sequence joins TRBV11-2 and TRBJ2-5, with 13 nucleotides matching TRBD2. The CDR3: CASSLGTSGRGKETQYF. The DNA of the CDR3 is TGTGCCAGCAGCTTAGGAACTAGCGGGAGGGGTAAAGAGACCCAGTACTTC.